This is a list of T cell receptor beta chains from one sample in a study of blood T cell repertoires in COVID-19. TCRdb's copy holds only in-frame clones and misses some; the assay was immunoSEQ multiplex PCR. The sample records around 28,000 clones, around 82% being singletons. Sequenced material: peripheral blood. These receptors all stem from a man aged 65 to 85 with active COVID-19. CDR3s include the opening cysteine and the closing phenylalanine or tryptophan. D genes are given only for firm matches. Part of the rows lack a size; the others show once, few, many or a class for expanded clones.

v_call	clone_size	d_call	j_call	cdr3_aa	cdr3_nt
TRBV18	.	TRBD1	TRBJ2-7	CASSQVGQGIYYEQYF	TGTGCCAGCTCCCAAGTTGGACAGGGGATTTACTACGAGCAGTACTTC
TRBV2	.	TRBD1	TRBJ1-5	CASGRDRGEGQPQHF	TGTGCCAGCGGCCGGGACAGGGGAGAGGGTCAGCCCCAGCATTTT
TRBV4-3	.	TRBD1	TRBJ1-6	CASSQGTGAKNYNSPLHF	TGCGCCAGCAGCCAAGGGACAGGGGCGAAAAACTATAATTCACCCCTCCACTTT
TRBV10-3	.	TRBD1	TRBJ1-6	CAIRGTGANSPLHF	TGTGCCATCAGGGGAACAGGGGCCAATTCACCCCTCCACTTT
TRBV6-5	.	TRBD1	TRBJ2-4	CASSPGQGVYIQYF	TGTGCCAGCAGCCCCGGACAGGGTGTGTACATTCAGTACTTC
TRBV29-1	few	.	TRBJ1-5	CSVGGGDQPQHF	TGCAGCGTTGGCGGGGGGGATCAGCCCCAGCATTTT
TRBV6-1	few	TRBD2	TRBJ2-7	CASSEGGGLGEQYF	TGTGCCAGCAGTGAGGGCGGGGGTCTGGGCGAGCAGTACTTC
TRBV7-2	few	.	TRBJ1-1	CASSPPTAYTEAFF	TGTGCCAGCAGCCCCCCTACTGCCTACACTGAAGCTTTCTTT
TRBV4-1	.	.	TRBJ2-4	CASSHPGRAKNIQYF	TGCGCCAGCAGCCACCCGGGTAGAGCCAAAAACATTCAGTACTTC
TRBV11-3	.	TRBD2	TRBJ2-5	CASSLGVSSGGSQETQYF	TGTGCCAGCAGCTTAGGGGTTTCTAGCGGGGGGTCTCAAGAGACCCAGTACTTC
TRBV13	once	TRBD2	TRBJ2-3	CASSLNTGTSGGAPTDTQYF	TGTGCCAGCAGCCTGAACACCGGGACTAGCGGGGGGGCCCCCACAGATACGCAGTATTTT
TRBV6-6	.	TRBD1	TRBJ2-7	CASRPPGQGHEQYF	TGTGCCAGCAGGCCCCCGGGACAGGGCCACGAGCAGTACTTC
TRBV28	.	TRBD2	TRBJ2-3	CASSLTGTRASTQYF	TGTGCCAGCAGTTTAACCGGGACTAGAGCGAGTACGCAGTATTTT
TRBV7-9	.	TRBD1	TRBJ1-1	CASSFGTGGLGTEAFF	TGTGCCAGCAGCTTCGGGACAGGGGGCTTGGGCACTGAAGCTTTCTTT
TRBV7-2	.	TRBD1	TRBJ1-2	CASSKDAGTASNYGYTF	TGTGCCAGCAGCAAAGATGCCGGGACAGCCTCTAACTATGGCTACACCTTC
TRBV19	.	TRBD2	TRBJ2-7	CASPILIRDCKPGLAGQNSYEQYF	TGTGCCAGTCCAATCCTTATCCGGGACTGCAAACCGGGACTAGCGGGGCAGAACTCCTACGAGCAGTACTTC
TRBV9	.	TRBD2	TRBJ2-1	CASSVDLAGGGEQFF	TGTGCCAGCAGCGTAGACCTAGCGGGGGGCGGTGAGCAGTTCTTC
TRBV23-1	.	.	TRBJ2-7	CASSRYRYEQYF	TGCGCCAGCAGCCGCTACAGGTACGAGCAGTACTTC
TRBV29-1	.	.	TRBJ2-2	CSVKQTNTGELFF	TGCAGCGTTAAACAGACGAACACCGGGGAGCTGTTTTTT
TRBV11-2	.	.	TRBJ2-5	CASSFQGHQETQYF	TGTGCCAGCAGCTTCCAGGGTCACCAAGAGACCCAGTACTTC
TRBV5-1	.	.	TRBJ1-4	CASSLIPTTNEKLFF	TGCGCCAGCAGCTTGATTCCTACAACTAATGAAAAACTGTTTTTT
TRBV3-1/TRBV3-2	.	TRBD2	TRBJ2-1	CASSQESGLAGASSYNEQFF	TGTGCCAGCAGCCAAGAATCGGGACTAGCGGGGGCGAGCTCCTACAATGAGCAGTTCTTC
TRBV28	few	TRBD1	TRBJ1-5	CALQGAPGQPQHF	TGTGCCTTACAGGGGGCGCCGGGTCAGCCCCAGCATTTT
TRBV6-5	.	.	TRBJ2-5	CASRRGETQETQYF	TGTGCCAGCAGACGGGGTGAGACACAAGAGACCCAGTACTTC
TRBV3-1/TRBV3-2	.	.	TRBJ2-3	CASRGASTDTQYF	TGTGCCAGCAGGGGGGCTAGCACAGATACGCAGTATTTT
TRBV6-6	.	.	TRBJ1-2	CASSYSGRFAGYTF	TGTGCCAGCAGTTACTCGGGCAGGTTCGCTGGCTACACCTTC
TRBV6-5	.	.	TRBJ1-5	CASSRESNSNQPQHF	TGTGCCAGCAGCAGGGAATCGAATAGCAATCAGCCCCAGCATTTT
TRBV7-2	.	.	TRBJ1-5	CASSPTRDSNQPQHF	TGTGCCAGCAGTCCTACACGGGATAGCAATCAGCCCCAGCATTTT
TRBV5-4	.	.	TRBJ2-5	CASSLGLAGETQYF	TGTGCCAGCAGCTTAGGGCTGGCGGGAGAGACCCAGTACTTC
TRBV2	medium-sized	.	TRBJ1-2	CASNQSPSSGYTF	TGTGCCAGCAACCAAAGCCCGTCAAGTGGCTACACCTTC
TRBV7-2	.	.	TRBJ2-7	CASSLYRDAYEQYF	TGTGCCAGCAGCTTATATAGAGATGCGTACGAGCAGTACTTC
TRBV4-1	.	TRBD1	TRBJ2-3	CASSQSPTGGLGGTDTQYF	TGCGCCAGCAGCCAAAGTCCGACAGGGGGCCTCGGTGGCACAGATACGCAGTATTTT
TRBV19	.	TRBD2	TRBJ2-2	CASRGGAGRANTGELFF	TGTGCCAGTAGAGGAGGGGCAGGGAGGGCCAACACCGGGGAGCTGTTTTTT